The 20 T cell receptor beta chains given below trace back to one sample, sequenced in a study of CD8+ T cells in alopecia areata. Once RNA had been extracted, it was reverse transcribed into cDNA to act as the sequencing template. Assay used: immunoSEQ multiplex PCR; TCRdb lists only in-frame clones, some missing. The sample consists of around 110,000 clones, 84% of them appearing once. Treatment given: oral pan-JAK inhibitor, 5-10 mg twice daily. Sample: CD8+ T cells sorted from blood, taken at week 24, from a patient treated with tofacitinib. These receptors originate from a human donor with alopecia areata.

Note on this clone: A read error may account for a junction end that differs from germline. The rearrangement joins TRBV7-7 to TRBJ2-5, with TRBD2 identical over 7 bases. CDR3 length: 20 amino acids. Germline CDR1 reads SSHAT; CDR2 reads FNYEAQ (reference sequence). For the CDR3, the DNA is TGTGCTAGCAGCTTAGTGACATTCGAGGCTAGCGGAAAAGTCCAAGAGACCCAGTACTTC. Protein product: CASSLVTFEASGKVQETQYF.

This chain connects TRBV30 to TRBJ2-1, with D hard to call. This CDR3 region has 15 residues. With 1 base removed from V and 2 bases from J, the gap between germline ends came to 12 bases. Germline V gives CDR1 GTSNPN, CDR2 SVGIG (reference sequence). The CDR3 sequence: CAWSGNGRPYNEQFF. CDR3 nucleotides: TGTGCCTGGAGTGGGAATGGACGACCCTACAATGAGCAGTTCTTC.

The chain carries TRBV4-3 and TRBJ1-2; D remains unclear. Germline values: CDR1 LGHNA, CDR2 YSLEER. V was shortened by 1 base and J by 1 base, with 13 bases between the two germline ends. The CDR3 is made up of 16 amino acids. The CDR3: CASSQGVRGFNYGYTF. CDR3 coding DNA: TGCGCCAGCAGCCAAGGAGTCCGGGGATTTAACTATGGCTACACCTTC.

The chain recombines TRBV7-9 with TRBJ2-7; D could derive from TRBD1 or TRBD2 (6 bases each). The V end lost 1 base, the J end lost 5 bases, and 15 bases lay between the germline ends. This CDR3 is 15 amino acids long. CDR1 SEHNR and CDR2 FQNEAQ come from the germline V gene (reference sequence). The CDR3 sequence: CASSLVRAEGDEQYF. CDR3 DNA sequence: TGTGCCAGCAGCTTAGTTCGGGCGGAGGGGGACGAGCAGTACTTC.

V usage is TRBV7-6 and J usage is TRBJ2-1; 9 bases align to TRBD2. J lost 6 bases, V lost 1 base, and 4 bases had no gene match. The CDR3 is 15 residues long. CDR1 and CDR2 (germline): SGHVS, FNYEAQ. In nucleotides, the CDR3 is TGTGCCAGCAGCTTAGGGCTAGCGGGGAGCAATGAGCAGTTCTTC. As protein: CASSLGLAGSNEQFF.

This clone was observed a single time. This chain joins TRBV19 and TRBJ2-1, with D tentatively TRBD1 (7 bases). Trimming stripped 6 bases from V and 8 bases from J, with 23 bases between. The CDR3 runs to 16 residues. From germline, CDR1 is LNHDA and CDR2 SQIVND (reference sequence). The CDR3 reads CASSPGAGGPWDEQFF. The CDR3 nucleotides are TGTGCCAGTAGCCCAGGGGCAGGGGGGCCTTGGGATGAGCAGTTCTTC.

The genes are TRBV6-5 and TRBJ2-7; 10 nucleotides match TRBD1. The length of the CDR3 is 15 residues. Germline V lookup: CDR1 MNHEY, CDR2 SVGAGI. V shed 4 bases, J shed 4 bases, and the junction held 7 bases outside the gene matches. The CDR3 nucleotides are TGTGCCAGCAGTTCCCGGGACAGGGGCTTATACGAGCAGTACTTC. It is translated as CASSSRDRGLYEQYF.

The V and J genes are TRBV7-2 and TRBJ2-1; maybe TRBD1 (6 bases). Germline-derived CDR1 and CDR2 are SGHTA and FQGNSA. Deletions cut 6 bases from V and 2 bases from J, with 20 bases between. CDR3 length: 17 residues. The CDR3 coding sequence is TGTGCCAGCAGAGTGGGGGCCTCAGGGGCGGCCTACAATGAGCAGTTCTTC. This translates into CASRVGASGAAYNEQFF.

The rearrangement uses TRBV4-1 and TRBJ1-3; perhaps TRBD1 as D (6 bases). This CDR3 has 14 amino acids. From germline, CDR1 is MGHRA and CDR2 YSYEKL. With 2 bases removed from V and 2 bases from J, the gap between germline ends came to 7 bases. CDR3 DNA: TGCGCCAGCAGCCAATACAGGGCTGGAAACACCATATATTTT. It encodes CASSQYRAGNTIYF.

The genes are TRBV7-2 and TRBJ1-1, with D tentatively TRBD1 (5 bases). V was trimmed by 2 bases and J by 4 bases, leaving 11 bases between them. Per the germline V gene, CDR1 is SGHTA and CDR2 is FQGNSA. The CDR3 sequence is 14 residues long. In DNA form, the CDR3 reads TGTGCCAGCAGCTTACCTGGGGGGGGCACTGAAGCTTTCTTT. It codes for CASSLPGGGTEAFF.

This sequence joins TRBV7-9 and TRBJ2-5; no reliable D call. Trimming cost V 5 bases and J 6 bases, with 13 bases left between them. CDR1 is SEHNR, CDR2 FQNEAQ, per germline (reference sequence). The CDR3 extends over 13 amino acids. CDR3: CASSPEAQQTQYF. The CDR3 DNA follows: TGTGCCAGCAGCCCAGAGGCCCAGCAGACCCAGTACTTC. Full variable domain (outside the CDR3, taken from reference TRBV7-9 and TRBJ2-5): DTGVSQNPRHKITKRGQNVTFRCDPISEHNRLYWYRQTLGQGPEFLTYFQNEAQLEKSRLLSDRFSAERPKGSFSTLEIQRTEQGDSAMYLCASSPEAQQTQYFGPGTRLLVL.

CDR3 nucleotide sequence: TGCGCCAGCAGCCAAGATCGAGGGATAACCTATGGCTACACCTTC. This gives the protein CASSQDRGITYGYTF. The rearrangement uses TRBV4-1 and TRBJ1-2, with D hard to call. Germline V gives CDR1 MGHRA, CDR2 YSYEKL. The CDR3 covers 15 residues. The V gene lost 0 bases and the J gene lost 4 bases, with 12 bases spanning the gap.

This clone has a single count. The V call is TRBV7-2, the J call TRBJ2-1, with a tentative D call TRBD2 (6 bases). The V end was cut by 1 base, the J end by 9 bases, with 16 bases between. The germline gives CDR1 SGHTA, CDR2 FQGNSA. This CDR3 has 15 amino acids. CDR3 region: CASSLEATFGGEQFF. The CDR3 region has the DNA TGTGCCAGCAGCTTAGAGGCCACCTTCGGGGGTGAGCAGTTCTTC. The full variable domain, completed using reference TRBV7-2 and TRBJ2-1, is GAGVSQSPSNKVTEKGKDVELRCDPISGHTALYWYRQSLGQGLEFLIYFQGNSAPDKSGLPSDRFSAERTGGSVSTLTIQRTQQEDSAVYLCASSLEATFGGEQFFGPGTRLTVL.

The genes are TRBV7-6 and TRBJ2-7; weak D call: TRBD1 (6 bases). Germline loops: CDR1 SGHVS, CDR2 FNYEAQ. V was cut by 5 bases and J by 4 bases, with 27 bases left in between. This CDR3 has 18 amino acids. The CDR3, as DNA: TGTGCCAGCAGCCCCTCGGAGCTTAGCAGGGGTCCCCTGTACGAGCAGTACTTC. It translates to CASSPSELSRGPLYEQYF.

The chain joins TRBV7-8 to TRBJ1-6; no clear D. The V end was cut by 1 base, the J end by 9 bases, with 7 bases between. Looked up from germline, CDR1 is SGHVS and CDR2 is FQNEAQ. The CDR3 is 13 amino acids. The CDR3 region is CASSLDDSSPLHF. The DNA for the CDR3 is TGTGCCAGCAGCTTAGATGATAGTTCACCCCTCCACTTT.

This chain connects TRBV14 to TRBJ2-7; D gene uncertain. V was pared by 0 bases and J by 2 bases, with 11 bases between. The CDR3 loop spans 15 amino acids. Germline V CDR1 and CDR2: SGHDN, FVKESK. The CDR3 sequence: CASSQDSLVPYEQYF. The CDR3 DNA reads as TGTGCCAGCAGCCAAGATAGCCTAGTTCCCTACGAGCAGTACTTC. Full variable domain (outside the CDR3, taken from reference TRBV14 and TRBJ2-7): EAGVTQFPSHSVIEKGQTVTLRCDPISGHDNLYWYRRVMGKEIKFLLHFVKESKQDESGMPNNRFLAERTGGTYSTLKVQPAELEDSGVYFCASSQDSLVPYEQYFGPGTRLTVT.

CDR3 DNA: TGTGCCAGCAGCTTGACAGGGAACACTTTCTCCTATAATTCACCCCTCCACTTT. This sequence encodes CASSLTGNTFSYNSPLHF. The chain is built from TRBV7-8 and TRBJ1-6, with 7 bases matching TRBD1. CDR1 SGHVS and CDR2 FQNEAQ come from the germline V gene. Losses at the gene ends were 3 bases for V and 0 bases for J; bases not matched to a gene: 8. CDR3 length: 18 residues.

This rearrangement joins TRBV7-2 to TRBJ1-2; no clear D. Germline V gene lookup returns CDR1 SGHTA and CDR2 FQGNSA. V shed 1 base and J shed 7 bases, with 10 bases lying between them. The CDR3 covers 13 residues. The CDR3 is CASSLGGGVGYTF. The CDR3 DNA sequence: TGTGCCAGCAGCTTAGGGGGAGGAGTTGGCTACACCTTC.

The chain recombines TRBV7-9 with TRBJ1-2; TRBD1 might be the D (6 bases). The CDR3 spans 12 residues. Germline CDR1 is SEHNR and CDR2 is FQNEAQ (reference sequence). Trimming took off 5 bases at V and 8 bases at J, with 12 bases between the two ends. CDR3 loop: CASSQGILGYTF. CDR3 nucleotide sequence: TGTGCCAGCAGCCAGGGGATCTTGGGCTACACCTTC.

V gene TRBV7-2 combines with J gene TRBJ2-7; D is possibly TRBD2 (7 bases). Trimming pared 5 bases from V and 2 bases from J, leaving 19 bases between. Germline V gene lookup returns CDR1 SGHTA and CDR2 FQGNSA. This CDR3 is 16 amino acids long. DNA of the CDR3: TGTGCCAGCAGCAACATAGTAAGGGGGGGAACCTACGAGCAGTACTTC. As protein: CASSNIVRGGTYEQYF.